This paragraph covers one TCR beta chain sequence. This sample is drawn from a study of T cell changes during pregnancy in multiple sclerosis. V shed 8 bases, J shed 2 bases, and the junction held 12 bases outside the gene matches. There are 15 residues in the CDR3. Germline CDR1 and CDR2: MDHEN and SYDVKM. Clones were read by immunoSEQ multiplex PCR, and TCRdb kept only the in-frame ones, dropping some. Among 40,000 to 45,000 clones listed, roughly 91% were seen once. V is TRBV28 and J is TRBJ2-7, with 7 bases that match TRBD1. Sequencing was performed on CD4+ T cells from peripheral blood mononuclear cells, taken in the third trimester of pregnancy. The TCR sequence derives from a female donor with multiple sclerosis, enrolled in a pregnancy study. CDR3 bases: TGTGCCAGCGGAAAAGGGGCAGGGGGACCCTACGAGCAGTACTTC. It codes for CASGKGAGGPYEQYF.